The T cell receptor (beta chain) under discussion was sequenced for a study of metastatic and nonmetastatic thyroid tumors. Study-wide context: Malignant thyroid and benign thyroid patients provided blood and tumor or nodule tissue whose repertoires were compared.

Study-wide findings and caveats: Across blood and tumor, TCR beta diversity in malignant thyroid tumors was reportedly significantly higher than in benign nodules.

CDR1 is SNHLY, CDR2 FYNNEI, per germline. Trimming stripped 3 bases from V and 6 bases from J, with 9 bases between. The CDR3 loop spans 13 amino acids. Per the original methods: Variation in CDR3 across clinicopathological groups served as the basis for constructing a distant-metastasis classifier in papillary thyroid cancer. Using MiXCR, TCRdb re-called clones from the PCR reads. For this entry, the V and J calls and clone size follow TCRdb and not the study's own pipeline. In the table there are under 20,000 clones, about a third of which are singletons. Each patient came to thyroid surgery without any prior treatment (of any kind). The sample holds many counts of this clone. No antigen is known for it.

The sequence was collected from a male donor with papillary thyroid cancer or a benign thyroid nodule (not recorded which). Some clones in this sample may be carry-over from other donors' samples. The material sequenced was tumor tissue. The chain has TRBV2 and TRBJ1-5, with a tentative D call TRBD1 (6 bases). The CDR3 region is CASSDQGSQPQHF. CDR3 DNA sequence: TGTGCCAGCAGTGACCAGGGGTCTCAGCCCCAGCATTTT.